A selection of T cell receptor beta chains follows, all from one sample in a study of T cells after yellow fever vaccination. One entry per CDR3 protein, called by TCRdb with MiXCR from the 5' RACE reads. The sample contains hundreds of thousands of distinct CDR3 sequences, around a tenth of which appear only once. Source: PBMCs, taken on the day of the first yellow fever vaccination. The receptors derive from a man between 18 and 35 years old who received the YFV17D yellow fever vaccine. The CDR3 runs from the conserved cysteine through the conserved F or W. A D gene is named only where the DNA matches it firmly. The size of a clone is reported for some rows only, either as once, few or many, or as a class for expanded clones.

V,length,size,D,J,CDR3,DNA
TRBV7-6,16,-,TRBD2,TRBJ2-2,CASSPGPGLVSGELFF,TGTGCCAGCAGCCCAGGGCCGGGACTAGTATCCGGGGAGCTGTTTTTT
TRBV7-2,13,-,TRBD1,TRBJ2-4,CASSPDRGDIQYF,TGTGCCAGCAGTCCGGACAGGGGGGACATTCAGTACTTC
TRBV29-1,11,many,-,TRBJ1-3,CSVGSGNTIYF,TGCAGCGTTGGATCTGGAAACACCATATATTTT
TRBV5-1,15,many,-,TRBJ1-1,CASSLTSRVNTEAFF,TGCGCCAGCAGCTTGACCTCCCGGGTGAACACTGAAGCTTTCTTT
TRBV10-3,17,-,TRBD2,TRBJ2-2,CAIRTSGGNANTGELFF,TGTGCCATCCGGACTAGCGGGGGGAACGCGAACACCGGGGAGCTGTTTTTT
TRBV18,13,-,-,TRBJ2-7,CASSPTAAYEQYF,TGTGCCAGCTCACCAACGGCAGCTTACGAGCAGTACTTC
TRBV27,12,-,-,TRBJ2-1,CASSWGRDEQFF,TGTGCCAGCAGTTGGGGACGGGATGAGCAGTTCTTC
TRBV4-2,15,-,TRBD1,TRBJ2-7,CASSQEQQGAWEQYF,TGTGCCAGCAGCCAAGAGCAACAGGGGGCGTGGGAGCAGTACTTC
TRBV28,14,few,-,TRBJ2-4,CASTSRTPENIQYF,TGTGCCAGCACGTCTCGAACTCCGGAAAACATTCAGTACTTC
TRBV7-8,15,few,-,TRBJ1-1,CASSLVSSGNTEAFF,TGTGCCAGCAGCTTAGTCAGTTCCGGGAACACTGAAGCTTTCTTT
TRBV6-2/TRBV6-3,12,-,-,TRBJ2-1,CASLGSGNEQFF,TGTGCCAGCCTGGGGAGCGGCAATGAGCAGTTCTTC
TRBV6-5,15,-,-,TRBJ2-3,CASSYSAPSTDTQYF,TGTGCCAGCAGTTACTCGGCGCCTAGCACAGATACGCAGTATTTT
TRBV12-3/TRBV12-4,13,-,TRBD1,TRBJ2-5,CASTLTGQETQYF,TGTGCCAGCACGTTGACAGGGCAAGAGACCCAGTACTTC
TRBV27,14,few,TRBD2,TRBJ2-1,CASSMTSGGIKQFF,TGTGCCAGCAGTATGACTAGCGGGGGGATAAAGCAGTTCTTC
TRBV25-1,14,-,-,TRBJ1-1,CASSGYRVDTEAFF,TGTGCCAGCAGTGGATACAGGGTTGACACTGAAGCTTTCTTT
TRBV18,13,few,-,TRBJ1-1,CASSDPANTEAFF,TGTGCCAGCTCCGATCCCGCCAACACTGAAGCTTTCTTT
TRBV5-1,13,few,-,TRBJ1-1,CASSLGYQDLVFF,TGCGCCAGCAGCTTGGGATATCAGGACCTTGTTTTCTTT
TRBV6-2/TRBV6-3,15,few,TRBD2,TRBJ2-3,CASSAPGTRTDTQYF,TGTGCCAGCAGTGCGCCCGGGACTAGGACAGATACGCAGTATTTT
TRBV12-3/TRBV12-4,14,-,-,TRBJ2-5,CASSWGSKQETQYF,TGTGCCAGCAGTTGGGGGAGCAAACAAGAGACCCAGTACTTC
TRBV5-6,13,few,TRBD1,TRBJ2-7,CASSLDRGHEQYF,TGTGCCAGCAGCCTCGACAGGGGCCACGAGCAGTACTTC
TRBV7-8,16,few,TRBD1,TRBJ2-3,CASSLLEGASEDTQYF,TGTGCCAGCAGCTTACTTGAGGGGGCGAGTGAGGATACGCAGTATTTT
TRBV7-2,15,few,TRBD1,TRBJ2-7,CASSLGWGQGYEQYF,TGTGCCAGCAGCTTAGGATGGGGACAGGGGTACGAGCAGTACTTC
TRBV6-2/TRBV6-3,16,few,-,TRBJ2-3,CASSPELAPWIGTQYF,TGTGCCAGCAGTCCCGAGTTGGCCCCTTGGATCGGTACGCAGTATTTT
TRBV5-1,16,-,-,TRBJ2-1,CASSGTLLAPLNEQFF,TGCGCCAGCAGCGGGACCCTGCTAGCGCCCCTCAATGAGCAGTTCTTC
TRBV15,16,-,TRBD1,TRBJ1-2,CATSRVGVEGAEGYTF,TGTGCCACCAGCAGAGTGGGGGTAGAGGGGGCGGAAGGCTACACCTTC
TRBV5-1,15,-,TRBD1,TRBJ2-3,CASSTQGARGDTQYF,TGCGCCAGCAGCACACAGGGGGCGCGGGGAGATACGCAGTATTTT
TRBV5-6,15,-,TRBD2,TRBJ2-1,CASSLLAGVSNEQFF,TGTGCCAGCAGCTTACTAGCGGGGGTCTCCAATGAGCAGTTCTTC
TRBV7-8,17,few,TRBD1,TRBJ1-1,CASSFPEGQAMNTEAFF,TGTGCCAGCAGCTTCCCCGAGGGACAGGCTATGAACACTGAAGCTTTCTTT
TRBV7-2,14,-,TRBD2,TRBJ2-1,CASRLAGGPGEQFF,TGTGCCAGCAGGTTAGCGGGGGGGCCAGGTGAGCAGTTCTTC
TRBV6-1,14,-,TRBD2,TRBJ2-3,CASSEPGLADTQYF,TGTGCCAGCAGTGAACCGGGACTAGCAGATACGCAGTATTTT
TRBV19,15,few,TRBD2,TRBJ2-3,CASTPASGYTDTQYF,TGTGCCAGTACCCCGGCTAGCGGCTACACAGATACGCAGTATTTT
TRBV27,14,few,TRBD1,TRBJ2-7,CASSFAAGGYEQYF,TGTGCCAGCAGTTTTGCGGCAGGGGGTTACGAGCAGTACTTC
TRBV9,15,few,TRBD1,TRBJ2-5,CASSDPRDRQETQYF,TGTGCCAGCAGCGACCCCCGGGACAGGCAAGAGACCCAGTACTTC
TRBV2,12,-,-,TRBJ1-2,CATYRLLNGYTF,TGTGCCACTTACAGGTTATTAAATGGCTACACCTTC
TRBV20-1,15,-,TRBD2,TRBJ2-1,CSALDPGGISLEQFF,TGCAGTGCCCTAGATCCGGGGGGAATTTCACTTGAGCAGTTCTTC
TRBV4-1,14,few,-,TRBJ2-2,CASSQDGSVGELFF,TGCGCCAGCAGCCAAGACGGCTCCGTCGGGGAGCTGTTTTTT
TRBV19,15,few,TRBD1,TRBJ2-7,CASSWTGGTSYEQYF,TGTGCCAGTAGCTGGACAGGGGGCACCTCCTACGAGCAGTACTTC
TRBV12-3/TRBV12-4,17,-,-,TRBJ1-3,CASSLAPLVFSGNTIYF,TGTGCCAGCAGTTTAGCGCCTCTAGTCTTCTCTGGAAACACCATATATTTT
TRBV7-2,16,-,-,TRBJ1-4,CASSLDPRDTNEKLFF,TGTGCCAGCAGCTTAGACCCGAGGGATACTAATGAAAAACTGTTTTTT
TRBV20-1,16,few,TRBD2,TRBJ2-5,CSARDLPPGTGGTQYF,TGCAGTGCTAGAGATCTCCCCCCAGGGACGGGGGGGACCCAGTACTTC
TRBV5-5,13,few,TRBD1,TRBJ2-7,CASSRQGGHEQYF,TGTGCCAGCAGCCGACAGGGCGGCCACGAGCAGTACTTC
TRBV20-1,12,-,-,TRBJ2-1,CSAGRDYNEQFF,TGCAGTGCCGGCCGGGACTACAATGAGCAGTTCTTC
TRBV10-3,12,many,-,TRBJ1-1,CAISKVGTEAFF,TGTGCCATCAGTAAGGTTGGCACTGAAGCTTTCTTT
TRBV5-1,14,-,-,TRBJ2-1,CASSFDGGPGEQFF,TGCGCCAGCAGCTTCGACGGGGGGCCAGGTGAGCAGTTCTTC
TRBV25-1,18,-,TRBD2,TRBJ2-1,CASSDKRTSGGYYNEQFF,TGTGCCAGCAGTGATAAAAGGACTAGCGGGGGGTACTACAATGAGCAGTTCTTC
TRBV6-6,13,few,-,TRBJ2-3,CASGATSTDTQYF,TGTGCCAGCGGGGCAACTAGCACAGATACGCAGTATTTT
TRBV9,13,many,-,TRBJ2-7,CASAKTERYEQYF,TGTGCCAGCGCCAAGACAGAGCGTTACGAGCAGTACTTC
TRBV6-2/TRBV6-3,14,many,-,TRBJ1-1,CASRRDTLNTEAFF,TGTGCCAGCAGGAGGGACACCCTGAACACTGAAGCTTTCTTT
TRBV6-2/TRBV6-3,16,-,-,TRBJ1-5,CASSYSYRDGHQPQHF,TGTGCCAGCAGTTACAGTTACCGGGACGGACATCAGCCCCAGCATTTT
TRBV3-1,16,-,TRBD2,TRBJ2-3,CASSQALAGSTDTQYF,TGTGCCAGCAGCCAGGCTCTAGCGGGAAGCACAGATACGCAGTATTTT